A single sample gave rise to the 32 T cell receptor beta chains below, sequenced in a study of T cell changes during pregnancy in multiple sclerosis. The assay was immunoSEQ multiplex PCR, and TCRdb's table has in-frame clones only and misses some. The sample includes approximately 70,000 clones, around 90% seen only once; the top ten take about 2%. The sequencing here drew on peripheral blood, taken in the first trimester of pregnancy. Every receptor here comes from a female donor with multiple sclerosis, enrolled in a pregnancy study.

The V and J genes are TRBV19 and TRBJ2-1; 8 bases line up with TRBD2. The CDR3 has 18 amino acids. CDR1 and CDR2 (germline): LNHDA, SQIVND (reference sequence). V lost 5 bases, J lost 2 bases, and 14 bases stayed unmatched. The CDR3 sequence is CASSLQVGGRSTYNEQFF. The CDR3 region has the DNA TGTGCCAGTAGTCTCCAGGTTGGCGGGAGGTCCACCTACAATGAGCAGTTCTTC.

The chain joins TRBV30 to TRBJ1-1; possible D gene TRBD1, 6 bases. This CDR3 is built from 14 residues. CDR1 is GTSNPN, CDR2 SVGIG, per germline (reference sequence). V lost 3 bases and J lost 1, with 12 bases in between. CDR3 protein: CAWSPGTRNTEAFF. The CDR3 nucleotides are TGTGCCTGGAGCCCCGGGACAAGGAACACTGAAGCTTTCTTT.

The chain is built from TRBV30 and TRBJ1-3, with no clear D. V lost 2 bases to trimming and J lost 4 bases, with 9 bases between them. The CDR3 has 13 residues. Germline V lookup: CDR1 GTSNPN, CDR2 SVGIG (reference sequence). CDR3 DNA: TGTGCCTGGAGTCTCGGTGCGGGAAACACCATATATTTT. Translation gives CAWSLGAGNTIYF.

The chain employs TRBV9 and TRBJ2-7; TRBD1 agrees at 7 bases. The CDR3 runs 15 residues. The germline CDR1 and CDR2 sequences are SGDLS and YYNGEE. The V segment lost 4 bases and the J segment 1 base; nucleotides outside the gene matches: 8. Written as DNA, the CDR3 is TGTGCCAGCAGCTCACGGGACAGTCTATCCTACGAGCAGTACTTC. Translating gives CASSSRDSLSYEQYF. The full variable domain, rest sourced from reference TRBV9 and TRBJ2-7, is DSGVTQTPKHLITATGQRVTLRCSPRSGDLSVYWYQQSLDQGLQFLIQYYNGEERAKGNILERFSAQQFPDLHSELNLSSLELGDSALYFCASSSRDSLSYEQYFGPGTRLTVT.

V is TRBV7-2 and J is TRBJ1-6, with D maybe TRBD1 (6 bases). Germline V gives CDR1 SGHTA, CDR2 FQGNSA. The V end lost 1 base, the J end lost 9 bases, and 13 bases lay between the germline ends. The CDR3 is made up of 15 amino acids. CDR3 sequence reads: CASSLVPRGASPLHF. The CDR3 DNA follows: TGTGCCAGCAGCTTAGTTCCACGGGGGGCTTCACCCCTCCACTTT.

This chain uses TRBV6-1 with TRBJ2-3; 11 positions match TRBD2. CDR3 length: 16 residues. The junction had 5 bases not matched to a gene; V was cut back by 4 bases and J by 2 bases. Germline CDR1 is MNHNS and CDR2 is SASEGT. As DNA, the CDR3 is TGTGCCAGCAGTGGAGGACTAGCGGGCTTCACAGATACGCAGTATTTT. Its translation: CASSGGLAGFTDTQYF.

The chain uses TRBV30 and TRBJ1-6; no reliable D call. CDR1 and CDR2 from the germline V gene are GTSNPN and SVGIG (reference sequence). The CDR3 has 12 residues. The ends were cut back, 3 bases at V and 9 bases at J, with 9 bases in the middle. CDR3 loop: CAWSREVSPLHF. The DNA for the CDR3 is TGTGCCTGGAGCCGGGAAGTTTCACCCCTCCACTTT.

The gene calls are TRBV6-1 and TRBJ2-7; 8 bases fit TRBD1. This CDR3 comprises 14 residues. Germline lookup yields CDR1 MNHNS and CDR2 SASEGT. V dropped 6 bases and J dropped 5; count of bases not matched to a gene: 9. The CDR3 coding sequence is TGTGCCAGCAGCCTGACAGGGGCGAAGGACGAGCAGTACTTC. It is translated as CASSLTGAKDEQYF.

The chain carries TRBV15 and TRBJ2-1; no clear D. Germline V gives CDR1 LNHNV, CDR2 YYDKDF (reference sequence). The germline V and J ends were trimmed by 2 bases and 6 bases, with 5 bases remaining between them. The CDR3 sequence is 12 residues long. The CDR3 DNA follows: TGTGCCACCAGCAGAAGCTTCAATGAGCAGTTCTTC. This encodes CATSRSFNEQFF.

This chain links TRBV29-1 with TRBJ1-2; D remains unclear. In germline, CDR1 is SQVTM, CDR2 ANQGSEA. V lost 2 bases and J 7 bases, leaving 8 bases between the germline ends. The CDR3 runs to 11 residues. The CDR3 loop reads CSVEPVLGYTF. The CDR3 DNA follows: TGCAGCGTTGAACCAGTCCTTGGCTACACCTTC.

CDR3 sequence (DNA): TGCGCCAGCGCGGGGACAGGGAGAGGGAACACTGAAGCTTTCTTT. Translated: CASAGTGRGNTEAFF. V is TRBV5-1 and J is TRBJ1-1; 9 positions agree with TRBD1. Trimming cost V 7 bases and J 1 base; bases outside gene matches: 8. Germline V gene data show CDR1 as SGHRS and CDR2 as YFSETQ. This CDR3 spans 15 amino acids.

The CDR3 sequence is CASSEHNEQFF. CDR3 in DNA: TGTGCCAGCAGTGAACATAATGAGCAGTTCTTC. This chain connects TRBV6-5 to TRBJ2-1; D remains unclear. With 5 bases removed from V and 7 bases from J, the gap between germline ends came to 6 bases. The CDR3 consists of 11 residues. Looked up from germline, CDR1 is MNHEY and CDR2 is SVGAGI.

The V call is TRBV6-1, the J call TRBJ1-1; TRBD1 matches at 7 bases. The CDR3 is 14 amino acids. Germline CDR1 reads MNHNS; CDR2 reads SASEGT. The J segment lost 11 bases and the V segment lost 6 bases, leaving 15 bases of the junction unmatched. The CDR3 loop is CASRTSTGLSGAFF. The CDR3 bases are TGTGCCAGCAGGACCTCGACAGGGCTATCGGGCGCTTTCTTT.

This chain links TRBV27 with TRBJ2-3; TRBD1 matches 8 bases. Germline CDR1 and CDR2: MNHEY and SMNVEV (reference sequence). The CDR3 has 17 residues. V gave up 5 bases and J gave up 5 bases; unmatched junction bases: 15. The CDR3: CASSPYTGTGLIDTQYF. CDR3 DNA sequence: TGTGCCAGCAGTCCTTATACCGGGACAGGTTTAATAGATACGCAGTATTTT.

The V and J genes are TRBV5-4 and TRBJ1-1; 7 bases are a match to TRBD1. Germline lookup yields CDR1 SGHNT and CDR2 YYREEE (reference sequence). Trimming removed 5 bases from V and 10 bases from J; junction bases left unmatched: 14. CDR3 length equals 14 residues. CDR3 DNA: TGTGCCAGCAGTAATACAGGGGAAGGGAGAGGAGCTTTCTTT. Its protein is CASSNTGEGRGAFF.

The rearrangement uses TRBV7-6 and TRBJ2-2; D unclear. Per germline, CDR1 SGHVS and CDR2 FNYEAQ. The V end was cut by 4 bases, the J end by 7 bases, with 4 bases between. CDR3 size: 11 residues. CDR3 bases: TGTGCCAGCAGCTCTAGCGGGGAGCTGTTTTTT. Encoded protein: CASSSSGELFF.

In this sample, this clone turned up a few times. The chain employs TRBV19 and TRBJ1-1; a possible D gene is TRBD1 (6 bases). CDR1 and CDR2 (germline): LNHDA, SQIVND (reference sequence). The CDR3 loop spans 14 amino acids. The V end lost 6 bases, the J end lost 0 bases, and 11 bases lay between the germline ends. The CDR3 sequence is CASRLDSMNTEAFF. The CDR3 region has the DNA TGTGCCAGTAGATTGGACAGCATGAACACTGAAGCTTTCTTT.

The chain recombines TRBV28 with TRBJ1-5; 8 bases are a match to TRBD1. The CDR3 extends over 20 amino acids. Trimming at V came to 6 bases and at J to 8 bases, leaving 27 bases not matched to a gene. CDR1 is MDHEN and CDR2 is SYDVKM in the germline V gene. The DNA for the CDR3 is TGTGCCAGCAGCCAACTTTTGGGCCACTGGGACAGGACAAATGAAGAGCCCCAGCATTTT. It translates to CASSQLLGHWDRTNEEPQHF.

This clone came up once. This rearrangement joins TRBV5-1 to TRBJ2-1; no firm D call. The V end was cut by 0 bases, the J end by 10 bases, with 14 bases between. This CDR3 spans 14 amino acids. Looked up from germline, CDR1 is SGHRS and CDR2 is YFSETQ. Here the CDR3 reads CASSLEGPWREQFF. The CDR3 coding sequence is TGCGCCAGCAGCTTGGAAGGCCCCTGGCGGGAGCAGTTCTTC.

CDR3 nucleotide sequence: TGTGCCAGCAGTTTTAACAGGGCGGCTTTCTTT. Its protein is CASSFNRAAFF. The rearrangement joins TRBV28 to TRBJ1-1; D perhaps matches TRBD1 (6 bases). The germline gives CDR1 MDHEN, CDR2 SYDVKM. Trimming left V 3 bases short and J 11 bases short, with 10 bases between. The CDR3 loop spans 11 amino acids.

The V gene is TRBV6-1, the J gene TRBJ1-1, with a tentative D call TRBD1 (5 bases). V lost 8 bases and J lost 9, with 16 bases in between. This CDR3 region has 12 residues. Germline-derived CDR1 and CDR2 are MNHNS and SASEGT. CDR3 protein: CASPERGGKAFF. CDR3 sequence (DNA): TGTGCCAGCCCCGAAAGGGGAGGGAAAGCTTTCTTT.

CDR3 coding DNA: TGTGCCAGCAGTTTACGGACAGGGACCGAGCAGTACTTC. This sequence encodes CASSLRTGTEQYF. The rearrangement joins TRBV27 to TRBJ2-7; 8 nucleotides align to TRBD1. The CDR3 is made up of 13 amino acids. V lost 2 bases, J lost 6 bases, and 3 bases stayed unmatched. CDR1 and CDR2 from the germline V gene are MNHEY and SMNVEV (reference sequence).

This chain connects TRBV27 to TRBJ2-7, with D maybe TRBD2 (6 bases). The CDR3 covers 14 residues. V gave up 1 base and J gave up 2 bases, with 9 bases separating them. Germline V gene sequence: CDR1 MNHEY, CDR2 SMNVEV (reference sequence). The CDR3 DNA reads TGTGCCAGCAGTTTATTGTCGGGAGCCTACGAGCAGTACTTC. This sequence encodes CASSLLSGAYEQYF.

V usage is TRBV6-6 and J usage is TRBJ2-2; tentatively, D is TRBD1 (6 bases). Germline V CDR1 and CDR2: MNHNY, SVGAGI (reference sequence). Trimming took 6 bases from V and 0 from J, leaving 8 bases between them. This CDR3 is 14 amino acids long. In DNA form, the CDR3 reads TGTGCCAGCAGGGACAGTGCGAACACCGGGGAGCTGTTTTTT. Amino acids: CASRDSANTGELFF.

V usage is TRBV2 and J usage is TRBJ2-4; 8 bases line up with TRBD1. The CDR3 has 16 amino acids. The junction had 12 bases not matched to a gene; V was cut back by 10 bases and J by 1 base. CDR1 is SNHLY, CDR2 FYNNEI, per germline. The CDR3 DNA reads TGTGCCATCACTCATCAGACAGGGGTGGCCAAAAACATTCAGTACTTC. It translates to CAITHQTGVAKNIQYF.

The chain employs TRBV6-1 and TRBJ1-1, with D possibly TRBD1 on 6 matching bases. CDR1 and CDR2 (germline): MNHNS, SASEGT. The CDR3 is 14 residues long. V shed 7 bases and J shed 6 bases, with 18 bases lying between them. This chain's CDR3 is CASTQQGFGPEAFF. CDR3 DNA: TGTGCCAGCACTCAACAGGGTTTCGGCCCTGAAGCTTTCTTT.

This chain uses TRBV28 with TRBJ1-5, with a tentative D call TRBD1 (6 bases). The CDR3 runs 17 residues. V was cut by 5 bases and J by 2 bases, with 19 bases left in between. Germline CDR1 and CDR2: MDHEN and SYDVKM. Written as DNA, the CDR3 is TGTGCCAGCAGTCCCTTCCTCGGCAGGGGTGGCAATCAGCCCCAGCATTTT. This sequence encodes CASSPFLGRGGNQPQHF.

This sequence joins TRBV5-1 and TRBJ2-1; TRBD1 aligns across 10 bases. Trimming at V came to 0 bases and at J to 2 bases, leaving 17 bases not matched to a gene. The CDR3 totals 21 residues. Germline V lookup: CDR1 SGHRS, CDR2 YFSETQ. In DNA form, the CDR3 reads TGCGCCAGCAGCTTGGGGCAGAATTGGGACAGGGGCATTCGTGCCTACAATGAGCAGTTCTTC. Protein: CASSLGQNWDRGIRAYNEQFF.

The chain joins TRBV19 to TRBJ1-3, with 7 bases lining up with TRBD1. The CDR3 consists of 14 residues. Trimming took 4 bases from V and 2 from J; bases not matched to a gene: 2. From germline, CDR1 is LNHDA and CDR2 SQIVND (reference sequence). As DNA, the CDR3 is TGTGCCAGTAGTAGTCAGGGGGCTGGAAACACCATATATTTT. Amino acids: CASSSQGAGNTIYF.

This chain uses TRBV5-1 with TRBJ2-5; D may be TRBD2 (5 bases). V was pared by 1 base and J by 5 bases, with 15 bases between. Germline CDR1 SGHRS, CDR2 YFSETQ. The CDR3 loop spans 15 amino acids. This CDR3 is CASSLLAGGSETQYF. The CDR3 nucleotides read TGCGCCAGCAGCTTGTTGGCAGGAGGTAGCGAGACCCAGTACTTC.

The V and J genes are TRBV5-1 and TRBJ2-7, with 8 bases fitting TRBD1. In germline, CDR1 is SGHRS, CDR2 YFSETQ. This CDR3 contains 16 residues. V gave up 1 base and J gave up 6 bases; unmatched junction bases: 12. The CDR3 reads CASSLSFSGGRGEQYF. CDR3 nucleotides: TGCGCCAGCAGCTTGTCCTTTTCAGGGGGCAGGGGCGAGCAGTACTTC.

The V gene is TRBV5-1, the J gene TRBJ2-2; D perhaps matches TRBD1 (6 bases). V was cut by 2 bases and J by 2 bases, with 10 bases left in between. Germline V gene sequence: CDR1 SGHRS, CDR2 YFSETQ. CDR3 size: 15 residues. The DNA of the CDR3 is TGCGCCAGCAGCTTCGGGACAATAAACACCGGGGAGCTGTTTTTT. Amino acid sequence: CASSFGTINTGELFF.